The following is a T cell receptor (beta chain) sequence with its context. The CDR3 totals 14 residues. V lost 11 bases to trimming and J lost 2 bases, with 17 bases between them. The germline V gene encodes CDR1 MNHNS and CDR2 SASEGT. The data were taken from a study of T cells after somatic rescue of genetic block. TCRdb keeps only in-frame clones here, not all; method: immunoSEQ multiplex PCR. The repertoire holds 9,500 to 15,000 clones, with 60% to 75% as singletons. This clonotype was sampled from a boy younger than 18. The genes are TRBV6-1 and TRBJ2-3; D might be TRBD2 (6 bases). Sequenced: peripheral blood mononuclear cells (PBMCs). The CDR3 region is CAGGLIYSTDTQYF. In DNA, the CDR3 is TGTGCCGGGGGACTCATCTATTCCACAGATACGCAGTATTTT.